A selection of T cell receptor beta chains follows, all from one sample in a study of cytomegalovirus exposure and HLA in healthy donors. Profiling relied on immunoSEQ multiplex PCR, and the TCRdb table lists in-frame clones only, not all of them. The sample includes 150,000 to 200,000 clones, around 83% of them seen just once. Sequenced input: PBMCs. The receptors shown here come from a man aged 35-49 years in good health and CMV-seropositive. CDR3s include the opening cysteine and the closing phenylalanine or tryptophan. A D gene is named only where the DNA matches it firmly. A row's size may be missing; if present it is once, few, many or a size class.

j_call	clone_size	d_call	v_call	cdr3_aa	cdr3_nt
TRBJ2-1	.	.	TRBV14	CASSQNWEYNNEQFF	TGTGCCAGCAGCCAAAATTGGGAGTACAACAATGAGCAGTTCTTC
TRBJ2-1	.	TRBD1	TRBV5-8	CASSLSGTASYNEQFF	TGTGCCAGCAGCTTATCCGGGACAGCTTCTTACAATGAGCAGTTCTTC
TRBJ1-4	.	TRBD1	TRBV7-2	CASSFGTGVGELFF	TGTGCCAGCAGCTTCGGGACAGGGGTAGGGGAACTGTTTTTT
TRBJ2-7	.	TRBD2	TRBV27	CASSLAGLDLYEQYF	TGTGCCAGCAGTCTAGCGGGTTTGGACCTATACGAGCAGTACTTC
TRBJ1-1	.	.	TRBV19	CASHLRALNTEAFF	TGTGCCAGTCACCTGAGAGCGTTGAACACTGAAGCTTTCTTT
TRBJ1-2	.	TRBD1	TRBV18	CASSPSTGIGYGYTF	TGTGCCAGCTCACCCTCGACAGGGATCGGCTATGGCTACACCTTC
TRBJ2-1	.	TRBD2	TRBV18	CASSPRSGLGLAGGSSYNEQFF	TGTGCCAGCTCACCACGATCAGGGCTTGGGCTAGCGGGAGGTAGCTCCTACAATGAGCAGTTCTTC
TRBJ2-7	once	TRBD2	TRBV28	CASSSTSGRKYEQYF	TGTGCCAGCAGTTCGACTAGCGGGAGGAAATACGAGCAGTACTTC
TRBJ2-4	.	.	TRBV4-1	CASSQVGRENIQYF	TGCGCCAGCAGCCAAGTCGGCAGGGAAAACATTCAGTACTTC
TRBJ2-7	once	TRBD1	TRBV10-1	CASSGQGKPPYEQYF	TGCGCCAGCAGCGGACAGGGAAAGCCCCCATACGAGCAGTACTTC
TRBJ2-1	.	TRBD2	TRBV10-3	CAISPSGTYNEQFF	TGTGCCATCAGTCCCAGCGGGACCTACAATGAGCAGTTCTTC
TRBJ2-5	.	.	TRBV5-1	CASRLGVGVPQETQYF	TGCGCCAGCAGGTTGGGGGTAGGGGTCCCCCAAGAGACCCAGTACTTC
TRBJ2-3	.	TRBD2	TRBV29-1	CSVETSGRGADTQYF	TGCAGCGTTGAGACTAGCGGGAGGGGCGCAGATACGCAGTATTTT
TRBJ2-2	.	TRBD2	TRBV10-3	CAISVLGREVAGELFF	TGTGCCATCAGTGTTCTAGGGCGGGAGGTTGCCGGGGAGCTGTTTTTT
TRBJ1-2	.	TRBD1	TRBV7-3	CASSSPDRVAGYTF	TGTGCCAGCAGCTCGCCGGACAGGGTCGCTGGCTACACCTTC
TRBJ2-3	once	.	TRBV29-1	CSVGSPLIDTQYF	TGCAGCGTTGGGAGTCCCCTGATTGATACGCAGTATTTT
TRBJ2-3	.	.	TRBV7-9	CASSPPRFPDTQYF	TGTGCCAGCAGCCCCCCCCGGTTCCCAGATACGCAGTATTTT
TRBJ2-3	.	.	TRBV5-5	CASSVSSVSTDTQYF	TGTGCCAGCAGCGTATCTAGCGTTAGCACAGATACGCAGTATTTT
TRBJ1-2	.	TRBD1	TRBV12-5	CASGSLPGQGRGYTF	TGTGCTAGTGGTTCTCTGCCGGGACAGGGCAGGGGCTACACCTTC
TRBJ2-2	once	.	TRBV5-6	CASSLVGSTGELFF	TGTGCCAGCAGCTTGGTGGGCAGCACCGGGGAGCTGTTTTTT
TRBJ1-3	.	.	TRBV2	CATGPGGGSGNTIYF	TGTGCCACCGGGCCGGGGGGCGGCTCTGGAAACACCATATATTTT
TRBJ2-1	.	TRBD2	TRBV7-9	CASSFQLAGGPEQFF	TGTGCCAGCAGCTTTCAACTAGCGGGAGGTCCTGAGCAGTTCTTC